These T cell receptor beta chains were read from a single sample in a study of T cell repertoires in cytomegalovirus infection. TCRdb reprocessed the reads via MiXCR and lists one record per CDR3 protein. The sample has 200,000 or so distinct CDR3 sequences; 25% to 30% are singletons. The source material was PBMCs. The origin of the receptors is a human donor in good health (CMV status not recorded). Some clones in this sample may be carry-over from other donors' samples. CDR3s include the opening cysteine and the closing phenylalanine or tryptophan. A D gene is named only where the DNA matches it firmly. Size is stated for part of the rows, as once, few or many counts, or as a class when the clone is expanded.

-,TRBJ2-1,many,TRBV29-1,TGCAGCGTTGAAGACGCAGGCCGGAGCTCCTACAATGAGCAGTTCTTC,CSVEDAGRSSYNEQFF
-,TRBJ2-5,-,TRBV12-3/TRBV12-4,TGTGCCAGCAGTTTAGGATCGGAGGAGACCCAGTACTTC,CASSLGSEETQYF
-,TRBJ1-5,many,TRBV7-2,TGTGCCAGCAGCCGCACTGGAGGCGCGTATCAGCCCCAGCATTTT,CASSRTGGAYQPQHF
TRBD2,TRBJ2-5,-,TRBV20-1,TGCAGTGCTAGAGATCATAGCGGGGGGTTCCAAGAGACCCAGTACTTC,CSARDHSGGFQETQYF
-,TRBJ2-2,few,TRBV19,TGTGCCAGTAGTAGGTGGACAGCAAACACCGGGGAGCTGTTTTTT,CASSRWTANTGELFF
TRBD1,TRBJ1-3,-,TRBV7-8,TGTGCCAGCAGCTTCAACACAGGGGGCGCGAGGGGAAACACCATATATTTT,CASSFNTGGARGNTIYF
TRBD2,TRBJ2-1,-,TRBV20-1,TGCAGTGCCGCTAGCGGGGGGGATGAGCAGTTCTTC,CSAASGGDEQFF
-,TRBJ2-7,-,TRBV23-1,TGCGCCAGCAGTCAATTATGGGGAGCCCCCTACGAGCAGTACTTC,CASSQLWGAPYEQYF
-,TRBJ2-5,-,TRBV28,TGTGCCAGCAGTTCCCCGTCCCAAGAGACCCAGTACTTC,CASSSPSQETQYF
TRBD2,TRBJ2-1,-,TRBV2,TGTGCCAGCAGTGAGAACTCACTAGCGGCTAACAATGAGCAGTTCTTC,CASSENSLAANNEQFF
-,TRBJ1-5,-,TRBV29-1,TGCAGCGCCGTAGGGACCATTGGGCAGCCCCAGCATTTT,CSAVGTIGQPQHF
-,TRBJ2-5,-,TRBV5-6,TGTGCCAGCAGCCCGGAAGGCCTGGGGGAGACCCAGTACTTC,CASSPEGLGETQYF
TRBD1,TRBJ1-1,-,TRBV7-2,TGTGCCAGCAGCTCTTCCGGGACAGGGGACACTGAAGCTTTCTTT,CASSSSGTGDTEAFF
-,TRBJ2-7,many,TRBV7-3,TGTGCCAGCAGCCCTGGACATGGAACCTACGAGCAGTACTTC,CASSPGHGTYEQYF
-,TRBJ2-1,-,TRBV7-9,TGTGCCCGCAGCTCCGGACACACGAGCTCCTACAATGAGCAGTTCTTC,CARSSGHTSSYNEQFF
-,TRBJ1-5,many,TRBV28,TGTGCCAGCAGTCCACGCCAGGGACACAGGGTATCTAGCAATCAGCCCCAGCATTTT,CASSPRQGHRVSSNQPQHF
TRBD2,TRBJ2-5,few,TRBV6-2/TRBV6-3,TGTGCCAGCAGTTATCCGGAGACTAGCGGGCAAGAGACCCAGTACTTC,CASSYPETSGQETQYF
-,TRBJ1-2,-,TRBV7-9,TGTGCCAGCAGCTTGACAGAAACCTATAACTATGGCTACACCTTC,CASSLTETYNYGYTF
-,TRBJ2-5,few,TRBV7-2,TGTGCCAGCAGCTGGAGGACATGGTACCAAGAGACCCAGTACTTC,CASSWRTWYQETQYF
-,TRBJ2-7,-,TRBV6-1,TGTGCCAGCAGTGGGGTCTCCTACGAGCAGTACTTC,CASSGVSYEQYF
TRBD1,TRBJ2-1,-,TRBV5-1,TGCGTCAGCGGCGACAGGGTAAAGAATGAGCAGTTCTTC,CVSGDRVKNEQFF
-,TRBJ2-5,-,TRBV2,TGTGCCAGCAGTGTGCAGAGCCCACCGTACTTC,CASSVQSPPYF
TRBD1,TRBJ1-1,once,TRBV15,TGTGCCACCAGCAGAGGGGACAGGGCAACTGAAGCTTTCTTT,CATSRGDRATEAFF
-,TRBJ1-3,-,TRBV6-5,TGTGCCAGCAGTTACTCGAGGCCTGACTCTGGAAACACCATATATTTT,CASSYSRPDSGNTIYF
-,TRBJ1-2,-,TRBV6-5,TGTGCCAGCAGTACCCGACAGGACTATGGCTACACCTTC,CASSTRQDYGYTF
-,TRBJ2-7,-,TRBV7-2,TGTGCCAGCAGCTTAGGAGGGGATAGGGCCCAGCAGTACTTC,CASSLGGDRAQQYF
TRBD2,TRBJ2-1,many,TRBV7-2,TGTGCCAGCAGCTTAGAGGGTGGTAGGAGACTAGCAGAGCAGTTCTTC,CASSLEGGRRLAEQFF
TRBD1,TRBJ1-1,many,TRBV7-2,TGTGCCAGCAGGCCAACAGGTCCACAGGGGGAAGCTTTCTTT,CASRPTGPQGEAFF
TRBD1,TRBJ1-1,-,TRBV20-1,TGCAGTGCTAGAATTACAGGGGGCGCGAGGGAGGCTTTCTTT,CSARITGGAREAFF
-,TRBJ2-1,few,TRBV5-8,TGTGCCAGCAGCTTGGTCCTCTACAATGAGCAGTTCTTC,CASSLVLYNEQFF
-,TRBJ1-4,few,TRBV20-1,TGCAGTGCTATTCGGACAGCGTCTAATGAAAAACTGTTTTTT,CSAIRTASNEKLFF
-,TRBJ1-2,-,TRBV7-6,TGTGCCAGCAGCTCCTCTGGGATTGCTAACTATGGCTACACCTTC,CASSSSGIANYGYTF
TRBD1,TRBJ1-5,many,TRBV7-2,TGTGCCAGCAGCTTAGTGGGACAGGGGGGACAGCCCCAGCATTTT,CASSLVGQGGQPQHF
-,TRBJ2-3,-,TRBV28,TGTGCCAGCAGTTTATCATCGAGGGGCTACACAGATACGCAGTATTTT,CASSLSSRGYTDTQYF
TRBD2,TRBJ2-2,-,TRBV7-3,TGTGCCAGCAGGGGACTAGCGGGGAAAAACACCGGGGAGCTGTTTTTT,CASRGLAGKNTGELFF
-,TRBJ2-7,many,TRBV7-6,TGTGCCAGCAGCTTATCCCCTACAGGGAAAAGATCCTACGAGCAGTACTTC,CASSLSPTGKRSYEQYF
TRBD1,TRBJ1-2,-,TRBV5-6,TGTGCCAGCAGCTTCGTGGACAGGGAGGATGGCTACACCTTC,CASSFVDREDGYTF
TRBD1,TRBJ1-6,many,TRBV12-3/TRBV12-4,TGTGCCAGCAGTGATGTCCCGGGACAGGGAAAACCCCTCCACTTT,CASSDVPGQGKPLHF
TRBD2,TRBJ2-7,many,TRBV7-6,TGTGCCAGCAGCTTACAGCCCTCGGGGGGCTCCTACGAGCAGTACTTC,CASSLQPSGGSYEQYF
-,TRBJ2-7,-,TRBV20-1,TGCAGTGCTAGAATCGGTGGCAGTTCCTACGAGCAGTACTTC,CSARIGGSSYEQYF
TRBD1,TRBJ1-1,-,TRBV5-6,TGTGCCAGCAGGCCGGGACAGAGGGTAACTGAAGCTTTCTTT,CASRPGQRVTEAFF
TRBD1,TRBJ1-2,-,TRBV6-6,TGTGCCAGCAGTCAGGAACAGGGGGCATGGAAACTTGGTTATGGCTACACCTTC,CASSQEQGAWKLGYGYTF
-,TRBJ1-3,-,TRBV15,TGTGCCACCAGCAGAGCAGGGAAGGCCACCATATATTTT,CATSRAGKATIYF
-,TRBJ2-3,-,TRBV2,TGTGCCAGCAGTGTTATAGATACGCAGTATTTT,CASSVIDTQYF
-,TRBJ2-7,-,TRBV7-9,TGTGCCAGCAGCTTAGGGGGCTATAACGAGCAGTACTTC,CASSLGGYNEQYF
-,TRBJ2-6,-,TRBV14,TGTGCCAGCAGCCACCGTAGGTCTGGGGCCAACGTCCTGACTTTC,CASSHRRSGANVLTF
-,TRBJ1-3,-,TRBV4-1,TGCGCCAGCAGCCAAGACCCCACCTCTGGAAACACCATATATTTT,CASSQDPTSGNTIYF
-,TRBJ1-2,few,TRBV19,TGTGCCAGTAGTGTAAGGGGACGCAGCGGCTACACCTTC,CASSVRGRSGYTF
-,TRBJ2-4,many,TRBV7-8,TGTGCCAGCAGCTTAGCGGCCAAGGGAGAGGGCAAAAACATTCAGTACTTC,CASSLAAKGEGKNIQYF
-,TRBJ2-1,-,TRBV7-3,TGTGCCAGCAGCTTAGTCCCCTCAGCCAATGAGCAGTTCTTC,CASSLVPSANEQFF
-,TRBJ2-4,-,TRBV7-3,TGTGCCAGCAGCTTAAAAGCTAGCCCCAAAAACATTCAGTACTTC,CASSLKASPKNIQYF
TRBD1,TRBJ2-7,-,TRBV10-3,TGTGCCATCAGAGCGGGACAGGGGGGCCACGAGCAGTACTTC,CAIRAGQGGHEQYF
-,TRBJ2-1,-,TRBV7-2,TGTGCCAGCAGCGTAAGACTTAGATCCTACAATGAGCAGTTCTTC,CASSVRLRSYNEQFF
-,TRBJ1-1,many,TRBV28,TGTGCCAGCAGTTTCCAGGGGCCTGAAGCTTTCTTT,CASSFQGPEAFF
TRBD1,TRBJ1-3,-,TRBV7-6,TGTGCCAGCAGCCGAACAGGGGGTTCTGGAAACACCATACATTTT,CASSRTGGSGNTIHF
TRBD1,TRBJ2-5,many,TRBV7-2,TGTGCCAGCAGCCCACAGGGGTCTAGCAGAGAGACCCAGTACTTC,CASSPQGSSRETQYF
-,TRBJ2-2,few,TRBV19,TGTGCCAGTAGTATAGACAGGGGTCGCGGCACCGGGGAGCTGTTTTTT,CASSIDRGRGTGELFF
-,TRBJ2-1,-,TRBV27,TGTGCCAGCAGTTTAGGAATGCAGGGTAGGAATGAGCAGTTCTTC,CASSLGMQGRNEQFF
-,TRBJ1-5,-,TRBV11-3,TGTGCCAGCAGCTTAGTAGGTGAGCCCCAGCATTTT,CASSLVGEPQHF